These T cell receptor beta chains were read from a single sample in a study of blood T cell repertoires in COVID-19. Data came from immunoSEQ multiplex PCR; TCRdb stores just in-frame clones and leaves some out. The table lists 270,000 or so clones, around 93% of them singletons. Sequenced material: PBMCs or T cells enriched from blood (not recorded which). The source of these receptors is a man aged 35-49 years who had been exposed to COVID-19. Both conserved end residues are part of each CDR3. A D gene is named only where the DNA matches it firmly. Rows give clone size only sometimes, using once, few, many, or a class for an expanded clone.

j_gene: TRBJ2-3; abundance: .; v_gene: TRBV11-2; d_gene: .; CDR3aa: CASSLTSGQLTDTQYF; CDR3nt: TGTGCCAGCAGCCTAACCTCCGGACAACTCACAGATACGCAGTATTTT
j_gene: TRBJ2-1; abundance: .; v_gene: TRBV28; d_gene: .; CDR3aa: CASTLTGYEQFF; CDR3nt: TGTGCCAGCACCCTGACCGGGTATGAGCAGTTCTTC
j_gene: TRBJ2-7; abundance: .; v_gene: TRBV27; d_gene: TRBD2; CDR3aa: CASSTTGGLYEQYF; CDR3nt: TGTGCCAGCAGTACCACGGGAGGGCTCTACGAGCAGTACTTC
j_gene: TRBJ2-2; abundance: once; v_gene: TRBV7-2; d_gene: .; CDR3aa: CASSDRITGELFF; CDR3nt: TGTGCCAGCAGCGACAGGATCACCGGGGAGCTGTTTTTT
j_gene: TRBJ1-6; abundance: .; v_gene: TRBV9; d_gene: .; CDR3aa: CASSAWVDSRNSPLHF; CDR3nt: TGTGCCAGCAGCGCCTGGGTGGACAGCAGAAATTCACCCCTCCACTTT
j_gene: TRBJ1-5; abundance: .; v_gene: TRBV27; d_gene: .; CDR3aa: CASSPSLPQALNQPQHF; CDR3nt: TGTGCCAGCAGTCCGTCCCTCCCGCAGGCCCTCAATCAGCCCCAGCATTTT
j_gene: TRBJ1-1; abundance: .; v_gene: TRBV11-3; d_gene: TRBD1; CDR3aa: CASSLDDRGRFVTEAFF; CDR3nt: TGTGCCAGCAGCTTAGATGACAGGGGGCGGTTTGTCACTGAAGCTTTCTTT
j_gene: TRBJ2-1; abundance: .; v_gene: TRBV11-1; d_gene: TRBD2; CDR3aa: CASSLARTSALGHEQFF; CDR3nt: TGTGCCAGCAGCTTAGCAAGGACTAGCGCCCTGGGCCATGAGCAGTTCTTC
j_gene: TRBJ1-2; abundance: .; v_gene: TRBV19; d_gene: .; CDR3aa: CASLDTDVTTGYGYTF; CDR3nt: TGTGCCAGTCTCGACACCGACGTAACGACGGGGTATGGCTACACCTTC
j_gene: TRBJ2-1; abundance: .; v_gene: TRBV7-9; d_gene: .; CDR3aa: CASRKTGGGDYNEQFF; CDR3nt: TGTGCCAGCAGGAAAACAGGGGGAGGGGACTACAATGAGCAGTTCTTC
j_gene: TRBJ2-5; abundance: .; v_gene: TRBV27; d_gene: .; CDR3aa: CASSLSNILETQYF; CDR3nt: TGTGCCAGCAGTTTATCGAACATTTTGGAGACCCAGTACTTC
j_gene: TRBJ1-5; abundance: .; v_gene: TRBV19; d_gene: .; CDR3aa: CASSGRRGGENPQPQHF; CDR3nt: TGTGCCAGTAGTGGACGACGGGGGGGCGAAAATCCTCAGCCCCAGCATTTT
j_gene: TRBJ1-1; abundance: .; v_gene: TRBV7-3; d_gene: .; CDR3aa: CASSARGIDEAFF; CDR3nt: TGTGCCAGCAGCGCCAGGGGTATAGATGAAGCTTTCTTT
j_gene: TRBJ2-7; abundance: .; v_gene: TRBV6-5; d_gene: TRBD1; CDR3aa: CASRIRGYTVDEQYF; CDR3nt: TGTGCCAGCAGGATCAGGGGGTATACAGTCGACGAGCAGTACTTC
j_gene: TRBJ1-4; abundance: few; v_gene: TRBV5-6; d_gene: TRBD1; CDR3aa: CASSSLGQGPSEKLFF; CDR3nt: TGTGCCAGCAGCTCCTTGGGACAGGGCCCATCTGAAAAACTGTTTTTT
j_gene: TRBJ2-5; abundance: .; v_gene: TRBV29-1; d_gene: .; CDR3aa: CSVGLRFGQETQYF; CDR3nt: TGCAGCGTTGGTCTGCGGTTTGGCCAAGAGACCCAGTACTTC
j_gene: TRBJ1-3; abundance: .; v_gene: TRBV3-1/TRBV3-2; d_gene: .; CDR3aa: CASSRTTVTSGNTIYF; CDR3nt: TGTGCCAGCAGCAGGACGACAGTAACCTCTGGAAACACCATATATTTT
j_gene: TRBJ1-1; abundance: .; v_gene: TRBV4-1; d_gene: .; CDR3aa: CASSQDEGVHTEAFF; CDR3nt: TGCGCCAGCAGCCAAGATGAGGGGGTGCACACTGAAGCTTTCTTT
j_gene: TRBJ1-1; abundance: .; v_gene: TRBV2; d_gene: .; CDR3aa: CASRALPDSNTEAFF; CDR3nt: TGTGCCAGCAGGGCCCTCCCGGACAGTAACACTGAAGCTTTCTTT
j_gene: TRBJ1-5; abundance: .; v_gene: TRBV6-6; d_gene: .; CDR3aa: CASRTTPGSNQPQHF; CDR3nt: TGTGCCAGCAGGACAACCCCTGGAAGCAATCAGCCCCAGCATTTT
j_gene: TRBJ2-1; abundance: once; v_gene: TRBV15; d_gene: TRBD2; CDR3aa: CATSGSGRLTYNEQFF; CDR3nt: TGTGCCACCAGCGGTAGCGGGAGGCTTACCTACAATGAGCAGTTCTTC
j_gene: TRBJ2-4; abundance: .; v_gene: TRBV19; d_gene: TRBD1; CDR3aa: CASRTTDRPNQYF; CDR3nt: TGTGCCAGTCGAACTACGGACAGGCCCAATCAGTACTTC
j_gene: TRBJ1-1; abundance: .; v_gene: TRBV5-6; d_gene: TRBD1; CDR3aa: CASSLDRGGTGVIEAFF; CDR3nt: TGTGCCAGCAGCTTGGACCGGGGCGGGACAGGGGTTATTGAAGCTTTCTTT
j_gene: TRBJ1-2; abundance: .; v_gene: TRBV2; d_gene: TRBD1; CDR3aa: CASSLIQGQENGYTF; CDR3nt: TGTGCCAGCAGCTTGATCCAGGGACAGGAAAATGGCTACACCTTC
j_gene: TRBJ1-1; abundance: .; v_gene: TRBV5-4; d_gene: .; CDR3aa: CASSLTGYTEAFF; CDR3nt: TGTGCCAGCAGCTTGACAGGGTACACTGAAGCTTTCTTT
j_gene: TRBJ1-5; abundance: .; v_gene: TRBV6-6; d_gene: TRBD1; CDR3aa: CASRSLGQGSNQPQHF; CDR3nt: TGTGCCAGCAGGTCCCTGGGACAGGGAAGCAATCAGCCCCAGCATTTT
j_gene: TRBJ2-7; abundance: .; v_gene: TRBV19; d_gene: .; CDR3aa: CATTGKSEQYF; CDR3nt: TGTGCCACTACAGGGAAGAGCGAGCAGTACTTC
j_gene: TRBJ2-7; abundance: once; v_gene: TRBV11-3; d_gene: .; CDR3aa: CASSLASTANTYEQYF; CDR3nt: TGTGCCAGCAGCTTGGCCTCGACAGCCAATACCTACGAGCAGTACTTC
j_gene: TRBJ1-5; abundance: .; v_gene: TRBV19; d_gene: .; CDR3aa: CATGFYSNQPQHF; CDR3nt: TGTGCCACCGGGTTTTATAGCAATCAGCCCCAGCATTTT
j_gene: TRBJ1-6; abundance: .; v_gene: TRBV5-1; d_gene: .; CDR3aa: CASSLEWGGHSPLHF; CDR3nt: TGCGCCAGCAGCTTGGAATGGGGGGGACATTCACCCCTCCACTTT
j_gene: TRBJ2-3; abundance: .; v_gene: TRBV5-1; d_gene: TRBD2; CDR3aa: CASSSWASGSADTQYF; CDR3nt: TGCGCCAGCAGCTCCTGGGCTAGCGGGAGTGCAGATACGCAGTATTTT
j_gene: TRBJ2-7; abundance: once; v_gene: TRBV5-1; d_gene: TRBD1; CDR3aa: CASSAGQGPYEQYF; CDR3nt: TGCGCCAGCAGCGCGGGACAGGGTCCCTACGAGCAGTACTTC
j_gene: TRBJ1-1; abundance: .; v_gene: TRBV30; d_gene: TRBD1; CDR3aa: CAWSVQGALRFEAFF; CDR3nt: TGTGCCTGGAGTGTACAGGGGGCATTAAGATTTGAAGCTTTCTTT
j_gene: TRBJ1-5; abundance: .; v_gene: TRBV30; d_gene: TRBD1; CDR3aa: CAWSVSATGQVWSNQPQHF; CDR3nt: TGTGCCTGGAGCGTATCCGCGACAGGGCAAGTCTGGAGCAATCAGCCCCAGCATTTT
j_gene: TRBJ2-5; abundance: .; v_gene: TRBV10-1; d_gene: .; CDR3aa: CASSETGVGGIGQWETQYF; CDR3nt: TGCGCCAGCAGTGAGACGGGAGTTGGCGGGATAGGTCAGTGGGAGACCCAGTACTTC
j_gene: TRBJ2-3; abundance: .; v_gene: TRBV6-5; d_gene: .; CDR3aa: CASSYARSPDTQYF; CDR3nt: TGTGCCAGCAGTTACGCACGGTCCCCAGATACGCAGTATTTT
j_gene: TRBJ2-1; abundance: .; v_gene: TRBV28; d_gene: TRBD2; CDR3aa: CASSSPAAGGTYNEQFF; CDR3nt: TGTGCCAGCAGTTCTCCCGCGGCGGGAGGGACCTACAATGAGCAGTTCTTC
j_gene: TRBJ1-4; abundance: .; v_gene: TRBV7-9; d_gene: .; CDR3aa: CASSLQGVKEKLFF; CDR3nt: TGTGCCAGCAGCTTACAGGGTGTGAAGGAAAAACTGTTTTTT
j_gene: TRBJ2-7; abundance: .; v_gene: TRBV2; d_gene: TRBD1; CDR3aa: CASRGGTGDPYEQYF; CDR3nt: TGTGCCAGCAGAGGCGGGACAGGGGACCCCTACGAGCAGTACTTC
j_gene: TRBJ1-2; abundance: .; v_gene: TRBV9; d_gene: .; CDR3aa: CASSIGTTPGRSYTF; CDR3nt: TGTGCCAGCAGCATTGGGACCACTCCGGGGAGGAGCTACACCTTC
j_gene: TRBJ2-1; abundance: .; v_gene: TRBV28; d_gene: .; CDR3aa: CASREFASNEQFF; CDR3nt: TGTGCCAGCCGGGAGTTCGCGAGCAATGAGCAGTTCTTC
j_gene: TRBJ1-1; abundance: once; v_gene: TRBV30; d_gene: TRBD1; CDR3aa: CAGQEEAFF; CDR3nt: TGTGCCGGACAGGAAGAAGCTTTCTTT
j_gene: TRBJ1-2; abundance: .; v_gene: TRBV12-3/TRBV12-4; d_gene: .; CDR3aa: CASSQAEASGYTF; CDR3nt: TGTGCCAGCAGCCAAGCCGAAGCAAGTGGCTACACCTTC
j_gene: TRBJ2-1; abundance: .; v_gene: TRBV5-1; d_gene: TRBD2; CDR3aa: CASSPSGGSYNEQFF; CDR3nt: TGCGCCAGCAGTCCCAGCGGGGGATCGTACAATGAGCAGTTCTTC
j_gene: TRBJ2-2; abundance: .; v_gene: TRBV4-1; d_gene: TRBD2; CDR3aa: CASSQALFGLGLMNTGELFF; CDR3nt: TGCGCCAGCAGCCAAGCGCTTTTTGGACTAGGGTTAATGAACACCGGGGAGCTGTTTTTT
j_gene: TRBJ2-2; abundance: .; v_gene: TRBV30; d_gene: .; CDR3aa: CAWSRQGGPGELFF; CDR3nt: TGTGCCTGGAGCCGACAGGGAGGACCCGGGGAGCTGTTTTTT
j_gene: TRBJ2-5; abundance: .; v_gene: TRBV27; d_gene: TRBD2; CDR3aa: CASSSSGRTWGETQYF; CDR3nt: TGTGCCAGCAGCTCTAGCGGGAGGACCTGGGGAGAGACCCAGTACTTC
j_gene: TRBJ2-6; abundance: .; v_gene: TRBV11-2; d_gene: TRBD2; CDR3aa: CASSLRLAGASGANVLTF; CDR3nt: TGTGCCAGCAGCTTAAGACTAGCGGGAGCGTCCGGGGCCAACGTCCTGACTTTC
j_gene: TRBJ2-7; abundance: .; v_gene: TRBV19; d_gene: TRBD1; CDR3aa: CASSLNRGSSYEQYF; CDR3nt: TGTGCCAGTAGTCTTAACAGGGGTAGCTCCTACGAGCAGTACTTC
j_gene: TRBJ1-2; abundance: .; v_gene: TRBV28; d_gene: TRBD1; CDR3aa: CAAGGNYGYTF; CDR3nt: TGTGCCGCAGGGGGGAACTATGGCTACACCTTC
j_gene: TRBJ2-7; abundance: .; v_gene: TRBV10-2; d_gene: .; CDR3aa: CASSVQGPYEQYF; CDR3nt: TGCGCCAGCAGTGTACAGGGCCCCTACGAGCAGTACTTC
j_gene: TRBJ1-5; abundance: once; v_gene: TRBV2; d_gene: TRBD1; CDR3aa: CASSALGQSNQPQHF; CDR3nt: TGTGCCAGCAGCGCTCTGGGACAGAGCAATCAGCCCCAGCATTTT